A selection of T cell receptor beta chains follows, all from one sample in a study of cytomegalovirus exposure and HLA in healthy donors. The assay was immunoSEQ multiplex PCR, and TCRdb's table has in-frame clones only and misses some. Among 150,000 to 200,000 clones listed, about four fifths were seen once. The sequencing sample was made of PBMCs. These receptors were taken from a woman in her forties or fifties in good health and CMV-seropositive. Both conserved end residues are part of each CDR3.

V,J,CDR3
TRBV4-2,TRBJ2-1,CASSPGQGVYNEQFF
TRBV6-6,TRBJ1-1,CASKPTTGGNTEAFF
TRBV7-3,TRBJ2-1,CASSPWAFSYNEQFF
TRBV19,TRBJ2-2,CASSSGLAGVANTGELFF
TRBV15,TRBJ1-1,CATSSWPMTEAFF
TRBV5-4,TRBJ1-1,CASSLGFTDTEAFF
TRBV29-1,TRBJ2-7,CSVEQGKAYEQYF
TRBV9,TRBJ2-1,CASSNQQGNEQFF
TRBV9,TRBJ2-5,CASSARTSDGTQYF
TRBV4-3,TRBJ2-3,CASSQAHRGDTQYF
TRBV7-9,TRBJ2-5,CASSLSSAWLAGVKTQYF
TRBV4-3,TRBJ1-2,CASSQAQAPTYGYTF